This TCR beta chain derives from a study of T cell responses to AZD1222 COVID-19 vaccine (TCRdb year 2021). For context, the study as a whole: AZD1222 recipients with second doses at about 4 weeks or about 12 weeks were pooled, because spike-specific TCR depth and breadth did not differ between schedules. TCR sequencing covered 230 or so trial participants: nearly 210 given two doses of AZD1222 and 26 given two doses of MenACWY control vaccine. Trial participants were enrolled into age subgroups of 18-55, 56-69 and 70-plus years, which contained about 150, 28 and 57 TCR-sequenced participants, respectively. Results the study describes overall, beyond this receptor: The 56-69-year group was small, and its depth increase did not reach significance, likely because of low power. Most participants were white British and females outnumbered males, and the authors suggested that clonal diversity may have been underestimated. Conclusions about previously exposed vaccinees were limited because only six AZD1222 recipients were SARS-CoV-2 seropositive at baseline. CD4 TCRs associated with the vaccine covered the entire spike protein, and the dominant responses were in regions 160-218 and 743-854. Reportedly, close to half of the unique spike-specific TCRs recognized epitopes lying outside the regions that are mutated in the B.1.351 and B.1.1.7 variants. After two AZD1222 doses, both the breadth and the depth of spike-specific TCRs were significantly higher than at day 0 and than in MenACWY recipients. No day 14 peak-response samples were available, so repertoires were characterized only after the peak T cell response.

A note on this clone: This receptor's antigen is unknown. No base quality values were provided; no much bigger clone lies one nucleotide off.

The germline V gene specifies SGHAT as CDR1 and FQNNGV as CDR2. The germline ends are 5 bases apart after V is trimmed by 5 bases and J by 6 bases. The CDR3, from cysteine to phenylalanine, totals 10 residues. Of all the DNA, just the CDR3 is kept, 30 bases in frame from base 1. The CDR3 regions of human TCRbeta chains were subjected to immunosequencing. As for how the authors treated the data: TCRs in the repertoires were matched against a reference library of SARS-CoV-2-specific TCRs that had been generated with the MIRA antigen-specificity platform. Breadth was defined as the fraction of unique TCRs that were SARS-CoV-2-associated, and depth was defined as the fraction of total T cells that were SARS-CoV-2-associated. Using the MIRA data, every spike-specific TCR was mapped to the spike region that the TCR reacted to and assigned to either a CD4 or a CD8 class. Log10-transformed breadth and depth values were compared by one-way ANOVA with Sidak's multiple comparisons tests. The table comes from immuneACCESS by way of TCRdb, which keeps in-frame sequences with V and J called. Part of the clones is missing from these tables; in studies checked, under half for an unresolved V gene and the rest for unknown reasons. V, J and clone size reflect that table, while D and trimming were determined from the DNA. The sample table records around 50,000 clones; roughly 80% of these occur just once. Together, the top ten hold roughly 10% of the sample.

The time point label for this specimen denotes: baseline before first vaccination. Vaccinee samples came from UK trials COV001 and COV002, including a single-blind randomized controlled phase 2/3 trial of AZD1222 (ChAdOx1 nCoV-19) in healthy adults. For TCRbeta chain sequencing, PBMC samples from trial participants were taken at day 0 and at day 28 after the second dose. The clonotype originates from an adult in good health. Sequenced material: peripheral blood, taken on day 0 of AZD1222 vaccination. In this chain, TRBV11-2 is recombined with TRBJ2-7; no D gene is confidently identified. CDR3 region: CASSQFEQYF. The bases read TGTGCCAGCAGCCAGTTCGAGCAGTACTTC.